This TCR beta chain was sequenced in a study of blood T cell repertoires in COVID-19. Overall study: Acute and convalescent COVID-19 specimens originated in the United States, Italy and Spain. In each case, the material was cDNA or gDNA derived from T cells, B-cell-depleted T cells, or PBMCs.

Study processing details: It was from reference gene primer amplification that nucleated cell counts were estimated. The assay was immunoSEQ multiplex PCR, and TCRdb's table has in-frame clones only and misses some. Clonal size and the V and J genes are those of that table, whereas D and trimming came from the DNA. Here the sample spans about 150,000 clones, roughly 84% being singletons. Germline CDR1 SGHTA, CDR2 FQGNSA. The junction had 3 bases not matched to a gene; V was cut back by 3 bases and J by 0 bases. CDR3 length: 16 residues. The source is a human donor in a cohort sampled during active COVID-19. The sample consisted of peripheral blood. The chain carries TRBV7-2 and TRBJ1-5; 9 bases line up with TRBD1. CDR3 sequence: CASSLRTGASNQPQHF. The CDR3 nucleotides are TGTGCCAGCAGCTTGAGGACAGGGGCTAGCAATCAGCCCCAGCATTTT. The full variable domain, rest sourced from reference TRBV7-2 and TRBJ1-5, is GAGVSQSPSNKVTEKGKDVELRCDPISGHTALYWYRQSLGQGLEFLIYFQGNSAPDKSGLPSDRFSAERTGGSVSTLTIQRTQQEDSAVYLCASSLRTGASNQPQHFGDGTRLSIL.